The 9 T cell receptor beta chains below all came from one sample that was sequenced in a study of T cell clones after liver transplantation. Some clones are missing from TCRdb's copy, which holds only in-frame ones; the method was immunoSEQ multiplex PCR. This table holds 99,000 or so clones, approximately 78% found once. The sequenced sample was CD4+ T cells from blood, obtained before liver transplant. The receptors originated from a human donor who received a liver transplant.

J is TRBJ1-4 and V is TRBV9; D possibly corresponds to TRBD1 (6 bases). Trimming left V 0 bases short and J 5 bases short, with 17 bases between. The CDR3 spans 17 residues. In germline, CDR1 is SGDLS, CDR2 YYNGEE. The CDR3 reads CASSVEREGGLNEKLFF. DNA for the CDR3: TGTGCCAGCAGCGTAGAACGAGAGGGGGGGCTGAATGAAAAACTGTTTTTT.

A note on this clone: At one end the junction does not follow the germline gene, possibly because of a read error. CDR3 in DNA: TGCGCCAGCAGCCCCACGGGGAGAGGGGGAATTGGGGCCTTC. The encoded protein is CASSPTGRGGIGAF. The chain carries TRBV4-1 and TRBJ1-2; tentative D call: TRBD1 (6 bases). Germline V CDR1 and CDR2: MGHRA, YSYEKL. The CDR3 sequence is 14 residues long.

J is TRBJ2-3 and V is TRBV7-3; D is possibly TRBD2 (6 bases). Germline V gives CDR1 SGHTA, CDR2 FQGTGA. Trimming took off 5 bases at V and 2 bases at J, with 14 bases between the two ends. The CDR3 has 15 amino acids. The CDR3 DNA is TGTGCCAGCAGCGGAGGGGCGGGCCTCACAGATACGCAGTATTTT. This gives the protein CASSGGAGLTDTQYF. The variable domain in full, with the rest retrieved from reference TRBV7-3 and TRBJ2-3, is GAGVSQTPSNKVTEKGKYVELRCDPISGHTALYWYRQSLGQGPEFLIYFQGTGAADDSGLPNDRFFAVRPEGSVSTLKIQRTERGDSAVYLCASSGGAGLTDTQYFGPGTRLTVL.

The rearrangement joins TRBV28 to TRBJ1-4; D is ambiguous. V gave up 5 bases and J gave up 3 bases, with 13 bases separating them. The CDR3 loop spans 15 amino acids. The germline V gene encodes CDR1 MDHEN and CDR2 SYDVKM. The CDR3 protein is CASSRLGRSNEKLFF. CDR3 bases: TGTGCCAGCAGTCGGCTGGGTAGGTCTAATGAAAAACTGTTTTTT.

The chain joins TRBV18 to TRBJ2-7; no clear D. The ends were cut back, 3 bases at V and 0 bases at J, with 15 bases in the middle. CDR1 is KGHSH, CDR2 LQKENI, per germline. This CDR3 is 16 amino acids long. DNA of the CDR3: TGTGCCAGCTCACCGATCGGCGGCCTGGGCTCCTACGAGCAGTACTTC. Encoded protein: CASSPIGGLGSYEQYF. The entire variable domain, with the rest obtained from reference TRBV18 and TRBJ2-7, is as follows: NAGVMQNPRHLVRRRGQEARLRCSPMKGHSHVYWYRQLPEEGLKFMVYLQKENIIDESGMPKERFSAEFPKEGPSILRIQQVVRGDSAAYFCASSPIGGLGSYEQYFGPGTRLTVT.

This clone was observed a few times. Here the CDR3 DNA reads TGTGCCAGCAAAACGGGCGGGAGTATGAGGGAGCTGTTTTTT. Amino acids: CASKTGGSMRELFF. The gene calls are TRBV6-1 and TRBJ2-2; 7 bases map to TRBD2. CDR3 length: 14 amino acids. Losses at the gene ends were 7 bases for V and 9 bases for J; bases not matched to a gene: 11. Germline CDR1 is MNHNS and CDR2 is SASEGT.

The genes are TRBV6-1 and TRBJ2-3; unclear D gene. The germline V gene encodes CDR1 MNHNS and CDR2 SASEGT. The CDR3 covers 15 residues. Trimming took 6 bases from V and 6 from J, leaving 19 bases between them. The CDR3 reads CASRELAGPADTQYF. In nucleotides, the CDR3 is TGTGCCAGCAGAGAATTAGCCGGACCTGCGGATACGCAGTATTTT.

The gene calls are TRBV18 and TRBJ2-4, with 7 positions matching TRBD1. The trim removed 3 bases at V and 0 bases at J, leaving 2 bases unmatched. This CDR3 region has 15 residues. Germline CDR1 is KGHSH and CDR2 is LQKENI. The CDR3 DNA reads as TGTGCCAGCTCACCGACAGGGCTAGCCAAAAACATTCAGTACTTC. Protein sequence: CASSPTGLAKNIQYF.

The chain uses TRBV9 and TRBJ1-6; D might be TRBD1 (6 bases). The CDR3 length is 18 residues. V was trimmed by 3 bases and J by 7 bases, leaving 23 bases between them. In germline, CDR1 is SGDLS, CDR2 YYNGEE. This chain's CDR3 is CASSEASGGARGNSPLHF. In DNA, the CDR3 is TGTGCCAGCAGCGAGGCCTCGGGGGGGGCGCGTGGGAATTCACCCCTCCACTTT.